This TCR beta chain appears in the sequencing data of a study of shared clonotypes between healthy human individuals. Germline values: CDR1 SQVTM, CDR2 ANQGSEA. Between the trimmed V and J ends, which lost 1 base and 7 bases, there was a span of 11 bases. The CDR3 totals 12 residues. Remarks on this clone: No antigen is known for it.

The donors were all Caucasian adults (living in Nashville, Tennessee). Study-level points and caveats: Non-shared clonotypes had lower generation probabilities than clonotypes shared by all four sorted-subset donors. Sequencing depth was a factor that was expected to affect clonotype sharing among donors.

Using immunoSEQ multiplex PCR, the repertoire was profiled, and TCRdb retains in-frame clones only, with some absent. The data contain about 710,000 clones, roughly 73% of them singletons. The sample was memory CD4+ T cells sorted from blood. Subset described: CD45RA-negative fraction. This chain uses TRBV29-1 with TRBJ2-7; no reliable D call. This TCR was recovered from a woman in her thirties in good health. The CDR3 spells CSVEAGPWEQYF. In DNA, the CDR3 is TGCAGCGTTGAAGCAGGACCTTGGGAGCAGTACTTC.